This T cell receptor (beta chain) was observed in a study of STAT5B mutations in CD4+ large granular lymphocyte leukemia. General study results and limits: Top patient clones used TRBV06 genes more often: 8/27 versus 2/35 in controls. Without putative leukemic clones, patient CD4-sorted repertoires remained more clonal than healthy CD4+ repertoires.

Points on this clone: Its antigen remains unknown.

Assay used: immunoSEQ multiplex PCR; TCRdb lists only in-frame clones, some missing. The sample holds about 9,500 clones, approximately 80% seen once. V shed 6 bases and J 7 bases; nucleotides not matched to a gene: 12. This CDR3 has 16 residues. The germline gives CDR1 SEHNR, CDR2 FQNEAQ (reference sequence). The source of this sequence is a man between 60 and 70 years old with CD4+ T-cell large granular lymphocyte leukemia. The J gene is TRBJ2-1, the V gene TRBV7-9, with 10 bases that match TRBD1. Input material: PBMCs. The CDR3 is CASRGSGTGVINEQFF. CDR3 coding DNA: TGTGCCAGCAGGGGTTCCGGGACAGGGGTTATAAATGAGCAGTTCTTC.